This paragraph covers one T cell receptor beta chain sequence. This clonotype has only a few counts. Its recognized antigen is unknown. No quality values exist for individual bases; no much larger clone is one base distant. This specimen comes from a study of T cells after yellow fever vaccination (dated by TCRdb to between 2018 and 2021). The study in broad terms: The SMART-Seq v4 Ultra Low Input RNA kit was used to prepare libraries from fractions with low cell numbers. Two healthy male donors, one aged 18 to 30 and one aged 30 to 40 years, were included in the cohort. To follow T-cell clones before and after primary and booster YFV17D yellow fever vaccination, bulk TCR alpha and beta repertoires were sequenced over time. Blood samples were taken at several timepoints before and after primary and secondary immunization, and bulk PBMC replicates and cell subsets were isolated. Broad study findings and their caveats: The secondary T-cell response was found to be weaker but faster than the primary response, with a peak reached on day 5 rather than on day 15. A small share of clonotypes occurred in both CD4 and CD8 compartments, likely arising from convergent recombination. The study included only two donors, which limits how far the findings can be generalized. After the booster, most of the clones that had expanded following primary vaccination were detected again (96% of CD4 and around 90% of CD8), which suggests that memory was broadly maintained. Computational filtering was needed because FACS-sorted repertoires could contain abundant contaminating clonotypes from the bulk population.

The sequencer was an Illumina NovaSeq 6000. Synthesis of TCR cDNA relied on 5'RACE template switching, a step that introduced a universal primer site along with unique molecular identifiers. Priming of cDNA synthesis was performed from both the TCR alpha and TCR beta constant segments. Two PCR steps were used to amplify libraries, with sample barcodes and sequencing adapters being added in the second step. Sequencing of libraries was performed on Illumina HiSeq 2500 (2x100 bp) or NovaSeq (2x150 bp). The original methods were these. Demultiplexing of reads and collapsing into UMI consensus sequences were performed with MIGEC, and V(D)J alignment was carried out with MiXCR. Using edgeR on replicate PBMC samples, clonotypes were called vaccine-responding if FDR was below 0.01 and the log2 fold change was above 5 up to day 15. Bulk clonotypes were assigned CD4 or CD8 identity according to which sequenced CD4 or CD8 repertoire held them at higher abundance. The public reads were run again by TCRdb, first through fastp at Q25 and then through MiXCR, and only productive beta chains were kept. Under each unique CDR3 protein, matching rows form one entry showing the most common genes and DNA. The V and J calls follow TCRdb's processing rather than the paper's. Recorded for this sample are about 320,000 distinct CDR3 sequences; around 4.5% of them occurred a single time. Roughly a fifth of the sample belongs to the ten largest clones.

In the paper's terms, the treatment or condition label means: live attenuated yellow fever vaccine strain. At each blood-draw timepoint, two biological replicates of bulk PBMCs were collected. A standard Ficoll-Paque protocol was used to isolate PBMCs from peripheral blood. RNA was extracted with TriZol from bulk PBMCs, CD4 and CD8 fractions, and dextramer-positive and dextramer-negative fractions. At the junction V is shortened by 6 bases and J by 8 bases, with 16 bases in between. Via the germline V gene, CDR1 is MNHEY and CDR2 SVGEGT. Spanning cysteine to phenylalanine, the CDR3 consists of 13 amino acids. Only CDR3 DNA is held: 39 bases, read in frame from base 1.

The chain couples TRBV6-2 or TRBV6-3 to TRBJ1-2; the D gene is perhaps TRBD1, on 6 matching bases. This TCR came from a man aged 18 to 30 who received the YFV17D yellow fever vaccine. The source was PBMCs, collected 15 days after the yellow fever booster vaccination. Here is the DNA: TGTGCCAGCAGCGACAGGTCTCCGAGAGGCTACACCTTC. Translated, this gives CASSDRSPRGYTF.